This T cell receptor (beta chain) was found in a study of shared clonotypes between healthy human individuals. In the study overall: Each donor's CD8 memory used one plate, CD8 naive two, each CD4 subset three.

Sequencing used immunoSEQ multiplex PCR; TCRdb keeps in-frame clones, though not all of them. The sample has approximately 2.5 million clones, approximately 94% seen once. Germline trimming cut 2 bases from V and 4 bases from J; bases unmatched to any gene: 11. The CDR3 has 16 amino acids. The germline gives CDR1 GTSNPN, CDR2 SVGIG (reference sequence). Comments on this clone: Its antigen is not known.

Study-level results: Lower generation probabilities were found for non-shared clonotypes than for those shared by all four donors.

The chain uses TRBV30 and TRBJ1-5, with 7 bases that match TRBD1. Specimen: naive CD4+ T cells sorted from blood. Subset denoted: CD45RA+ positively selected. This TCR came from a man younger than 35 in good health. Here the CDR3 DNA reads TGTGCCTGGAGTCAGCCTGGGACAGCTCCTAATCAGCCCCAGCATTTT. Its translation is CAWSQPGTAPNQPQHF.